What follows are 31 T cell receptor beta chains derived from one specimen sequenced in a study of breast tumors, draining lymph nodes, adjacent tissues. TCRdb called the multiplex PCR reads again in MiXCR, with one record for every CDR3 protein. The repertoire holds around 13,000 distinct CDR3 sequences, with 40% to 55% as singletons. Sample: tumor-adjacent breast tissue. These receptors were taken from a female donor with breast cancer. Some clones in this sample may be carry-over from other donors' samples.

The chain has TRBV20-1 and TRBJ2-1; TRBD2 matches at 16 bases. Per the germline V gene, CDR1 is DFQATT and CDR2 is SNEGSKA (reference sequence). The CDR3 covers 16 residues. The ends lost 6 bases at V and 0 bases at J; junction bases unmatched: 2. This CDR3 reads CSAGTSGRASYNEQFF. As DNA, the CDR3 is TGCAGTGCAGGGACTAGCGGGAGGGCCTCCTACAATGAGCAGTTCTTC.

V and J are TRBV7-6 and TRBJ2-3; 10 positions match TRBD2. The V segment lost 5 bases and the J segment 1 base; nucleotides outside the gene matches: 12. The CDR3 consists of 18 residues. Germline values: CDR1 SGHVS, CDR2 FNYEAQ. CDR3 loop: CASSPLAGVTVGTDTQYF. The CDR3 nucleotides are TGTGCCAGCAGCCCCCTAGCGGGAGTAACTGTGGGCACAGATACGCAGTATTTT.

Concerning this clonotype: Since no conserved phenylalanine or tryptophan closes the CDR3, a read error is the likely cause. Because the CDR3's place on the DNA is in doubt, the DNA is left out and the CDR3 is given as listed by TCRdb. This rearrangement joins TRBV18 to TRBJ1-3. Per germline, CDR1 KGHSH and CDR2 LQKENI. The CDR3 is 9 amino acids in total, end residues counted. CDR3 sequence: CASSPVFTV.

This chain's CDR3 is CASRPQGTRVNTEAFF. In DNA form, the CDR3 reads TGTGCCAGCAGGCCTCAGGGCACGCGGGTGAACACTGAAGCTTTCTTT. The chain has TRBV28 and TRBJ1-1; TRBD1 might be the D (5 bases). CDR1 and CDR2 from the germline V gene are MDHEN and SYDVKM. CDR3 size: 16 residues. Trimming left V 6 bases short and J 0 bases short, with 17 bases between. The full variable domain, rest sourced from reference TRBV28 and TRBJ1-1, is DVKVTQSSRYLVKRTGEKVFLECVQDMDHENMFWYRQDPGLGLRLIYFSYDVKMKEKGDIPEGYSVSREKKERFSLILESASTNQTSMYLCASRPQGTRVNTEAFFGQGTRLTVV.

This clonotype showed up many times. This sequence may be a read error, since a much larger clone differs from it by one base. The gene calls are TRBV6-2 or TRBV6-3 and TRBJ2-5; tentative D call: TRBD2 (6 bases). CDR1 MNHEY and CDR2 SVGEGT come from the germline V gene. The CDR3 covers 12 residues. Deletions cut 5 bases from V and 4 bases from J, with 8 bases between. The CDR3 nucleotides read TGTGCCAGCAGTCACGGGAGAGAGACCCAGTACTTC. This translates into CASSHGRETQYF.

This clonotype has ten or more counts. The CDR3 DNA sequence: TGTGCCAGCAGCCAAGATCAGGATCGGGGCCTCTCTGGAAACACCATATATTTT. Translation gives CASSQDQDRGLSGNTIYF. The V gene is TRBV3-1, the J gene TRBJ1-3; TRBD1 is a possible D gene (5 bases). The CDR3 has 18 residues. Germline assignment: CDR1 LGHDT and CDR2 YNNKEL (reference sequence). V lost 0 bases and J 0 bases, leaving 15 bases between the germline ends.

The chain employs TRBV29-1 and TRBJ2-7; no clear D. The CDR3 contains 11 residues. Germline V CDR1 and CDR2: SQVTM, ANQGSEA. The ends were cut back, 4 bases at V and 3 bases at J, with 7 bases in the middle. CDR3 region: CSVVFNYEQYV. The CDR3 DNA sequence: TGCAGCGTTGTATTCAACTACGAGCAGTACGTC.

The table lists this clonotype with many counts. The gene calls are TRBV2 and TRBJ2-3, with no clear D. With 5 bases removed from V and 2 bases from J, the gap between germline ends came to 8 bases. From germline, CDR1 is SNHLY and CDR2 FYNNEI. The CDR3 runs 13 residues. The CDR3 bases are TGTGCCAGCAGTATCCACATCACAGATACGCAGTATTTT. This encodes CASSIHITDTQYF.

This clonotype came up many times. Just one base apart from a much larger clone, this may be a read error. The genes are TRBV13 and TRBJ2-7, with 11 positions matching TRBD1. Germline trimming cut 2 bases from V and 1 base from J; bases unmatched to any gene: 7. CDR1 and CDR2 (germline): PRHDT, FYEKMQ (reference sequence). This CDR3 spans 17 amino acids. CDR3 coding DNA: TGTGCCAGCAGCTTACGCGAAGGACAGGGGGCTTCCTACGAGCAGTACTTC. Amino acid sequence: CASSLREGQGASYEQYF. Drawing the rest from reference TRBV13 and TRBJ2-7, the complete variable domain is AAGVIQSPRHLIKEKRETATLKCYPIPRHDTVYWYQQGPGQDPQFLISFYEKMQSDKGSIPDRFSAQQFSDYHSELNMSSLELGDSALYFCASSLREGQGASYEQYFGPGTRLTVT.

The rearrangement joins TRBV10-3 to TRBJ1-2; TRBD1 might be the D (6 bases). CDR3 length: 14 amino acids. Per the germline V gene, CDR1 is ENHRY and CDR2 is SYGVKD. The V end was cut by 6 bases, the J end by 5 bases, with 16 bases between. CDR3 protein: CAIRLNRTVYGYTF. The CDR3 coding sequence is TGTGCCATCAGATTGAATCGGACAGTATATGGCTACACCTTC.

Remarks on this clonotype: Since the CDR3 does not end with the conserved phenylalanine or tryptophan, this likely comes from a read error. It is unclear where the CDR3 begins or ends on the DNA, so no DNA is shown, and the CDR3 is as TCRdb lists it. The gene calls are TRBV19 and TRBJ1-3. The V gene's germline CDR1 is LNHDA and CDR2 SQIVND (reference sequence). Both ends counted, the CDR3 spans 8 residues. Here the CDR3 reads CASSIGLA.

In its sample, this clonotype was seen a few times. The chain combines TRBV6-1 with TRBJ2-1, with TRBD2 matching over 9 bases. The V segment lost 8 bases and the J segment 4 bases; nucleotides outside the gene matches: 9. Germline CDR1 and CDR2: MNHNS and SASEGT. This CDR3 spans 15 amino acids. The CDR3 coding sequence is TGTGCCAGCGCCAAGCAGCGGGGGGCGTACAATGAGCAGTTCTTC. This encodes CASAKQRGAYNEQFF.

J is TRBJ1-5 and V is TRBV19; possible D gene TRBD1, 5 bases. Germline V gene lookup returns CDR1 LNHDA and CDR2 SQIVND (reference sequence). Between the trimmed V and J ends, which lost 5 bases and 7 bases, there was a span of 12 bases. This CDR3 has 13 amino acids. The CDR3 loop is CASSPRAEQPQHF. The CDR3 DNA sequence: TGTGCCAGTAGTCCCAGGGCGGAGCAGCCCCAGCATTTT.

Remarks on this clonotype: A junction boundary mismatches the germline segment, possibly from a read error. The chain combines TRBV24-1 with TRBJ2-5, with D tentatively TRBD2 (6 bases). Germline values: CDR1 KGHDR, CDR2 SFDVKD. This CDR3 comprises 18 residues. The CDR3 region is CATSDLQIGLGGEGPNSF. The CDR3 DNA reads TGTGCCACCAGTGATTTGCAAATCGGTCTGGGCGGGGAAGGACCCAATTCCTTC.

This clonotype was detected only once. This chain uses TRBV6-2 or TRBV6-3 with TRBJ2-7; D gene uncertain. V was cut by 4 bases and J by 2 bases, with 6 bases left in between. CDR3 size: 12 residues. In germline, CDR1 is MNHEY, CDR2 SVGEGT. The CDR3 loop reads CASSSGPYEQYF. The CDR3 DNA reads as TGTGCCAGCAGTTCCGGACCCTACGAGCAGTACTTC.

This clonotype was seen at least ten times. This chain uses TRBV19 with TRBJ2-2; a possible D gene is TRBD2 (5 bases). Trimming took 6 bases from V and 7 from J, leaving 12 bases between them. CDR3 length: 13 amino acids. Germline CDR1 reads LNHDA; CDR2 reads SQIVND (reference sequence). The CDR3 nucleotides are TGTGCCAGTAGCGGCGAGGGTATCGGGGAGCTGTTTTTT. Translated: CASSGEGIGELFF.

The genes are TRBV15 and TRBJ2-3; a weak D match, TRBD2 (6 bases). CDR3 length equals 15 residues. CDR1 is LNHNV and CDR2 is YYDKDF in the germline V gene (reference sequence). Deletions cut 3 bases from V and 3 bases from J, with 13 bases between. CDR3 DNA sequence: TGTGCCACCAGCAGTGACGGTGGGGGGACAGATACGCAGTATTTT. Protein: CATSSDGGGTDTQYF.

There are many counts of this clonotype. The V gene is TRBV6-5, the J gene TRBJ2-7; 7 bases align to TRBD1. CDR1 and CDR2 (germline): MNHEY, SVGAGI. The V segment lost 5 bases and the J segment 2 bases; nucleotides outside the gene matches: 6. This CDR3 has 14 amino acids. In nucleotides, the CDR3 is TGTGCCAGCAGTCCCTCCACAGGGGCCTACGAGCAGTACTTC. It encodes CASSPSTGAYEQYF.

This sequence joins TRBV6-5 and TRBJ1-2; 8 nucleotides agree with TRBD1. Trimming cost V 6 bases and J 5 bases; bases outside gene matches: 14. This CDR3 has 16 residues. From germline, CDR1 is MNHEY and CDR2 SVGAGI. The CDR3 region is CASSSGQGLFGYGYTF. Here the CDR3 DNA reads TGTGCCAGCAGCTCAGGACAGGGCCTCTTTGGGTATGGCTACACCTTC.

The chain uses TRBV20-1 and TRBJ2-2, with 10 bases identical to TRBD2. The CDR3 contains 14 residues. V lost 5 bases to trimming and J lost 1 base; unmatched junction nucleotides: 1. Germline-derived CDR1 and CDR2 are DFQATT and SNEGSKA (reference sequence). CDR3 amino acids: CSARTSGNTGELFF. DNA for the CDR3: TGCAGTGCTCGGACTAGCGGGAACACCGGGGAGCTGTTTTTT.

The chain carries TRBV11-3 and TRBJ2-3; TRBD2 matches at 7 bases. The length of the CDR3 is 15 residues. V gave up 1 base and J gave up 4 bases; unmatched junction bases: 5. Germline lookup yields CDR1 SGHNT and CDR2 YENEEA. CDR3 protein: CASSLVGGPADTQYF. The CDR3 bases are TGTGCCAGCAGCTTAGTGGGAGGGCCGGCAGATACGCAGTATTTT. The whole variable domain, filled in from reference TRBV11-3 and TRBJ2-3, reads EAGVVQSPRYKIIEKKQPVAFWCNPISGHNTLYWYLQNLGQGPELLIRYENEEAVDDSQLPKDRFSAERLKGVDSTLKIQPAELGDSAVYLCASSLVGGPADTQYFGPGTRLTVL.

This chain links TRBV20-1 with TRBJ1-5, with 9 bases fitting TRBD1. This CDR3 region has 15 residues. CDR1 and CDR2 (germline): DFQATT, SNEGSKA (reference sequence). Trimming took 5 bases from V and 4 from J; bases not matched to a gene: 9. The CDR3 DNA reads TGCAGTGCTGAAACCGGGACAGGGCTTAATCAGCCCCAGCATTTT. Amino acids: CSAETGTGLNQPQHF.

This clonotype is medium-sized in the sample. The chain carries TRBV7-6 and TRBJ2-1; D is perhaps TRBD2 (6 bases). CDR3 length: 15 amino acids. Trimming stripped 4 bases from V and 7 bases from J, with 17 bases between. The germline CDR1 and CDR2 sequences are SGHVS and FNYEAQ. The CDR3 is CASSWAGGMKNEQFF. As DNA, the CDR3 is TGTGCCAGCAGCTGGGCGGGCGGGATGAAAAATGAGCAGTTCTTC.

This clonotype was seen at least ten times. The chain carries TRBV7-4 and TRBJ2-3; TRBD2 agrees at 14 bases. Germline V gene lookup returns CDR1 SGHVT and CDR2 SQSDAQ. With 5 bases clipped from V and 3 bases from J, the junction kept 7 bases outside the gene matches. This CDR3 is 17 amino acids long. The CDR3 nucleotides read TGTGCCAGCAGCGCGGGACTAGCGGGAGTGAGGACAGATACGCAGTATTTT. Amino acids: CASSAGLAGVRTDTQYF.

This clonotype was seen a handful of times. A much larger clone lies one base from this, so it may be a read error. This rearrangement joins TRBV6-5 to TRBJ2-3; D uncertain. Germline CDR1 and CDR2: MNHEY and SVGAGI. This CDR3 is built from 15 residues. The DNA of the CDR3 is TGTGCCGGCAGTCATCGACTGTCTAGCACAGATACGCAGTATTTT. Translating gives CAGSHRLSSTDTQYF.

This clonotype is labeled medium-sized (0.01 to 0.1%). V usage is TRBV12-3 or TRBV12-4 and J usage is TRBJ2-7, with D tentatively TRBD1 or TRBD2 (5 bases each). Trimming removed 3 bases at V and 3 bases at J, with 9 bases between. The CDR3 is 13 amino acids. The CDR3 is CASSLWGRYEQYF. In nucleotides, the CDR3 is TGTGCCAGCAGTTTGTGGGGACGCTACGAGCAGTACTTC.

This clonotype was observed many times. J is TRBJ2-7 and V is TRBV28; D perhaps matches TRBD2 (6 bases). CDR1 is MDHEN and CDR2 is SYDVKM in the germline V gene. The CDR3 contains 15 residues. Trimming took off 8 bases at V and 0 bases at J, with 17 bases between the two ends. CDR3 loop: CASSRSGRSSYEQYF. In DNA form, the CDR3 reads TGTGCCAGCTCCCGCAGTGGGAGGAGCTCCTACGAGCAGTACTTC.

This clonotype showed up many times. A much larger clone sits a single nucleotide away, making a read error possible. The V gene is TRBV9, the J gene TRBJ1-2, with 7 bases lining up with TRBD1. Germline CDR1 reads SGDLS; CDR2 reads YYNGEE. This CDR3 comprises 15 residues. CDR3 residues: CASSVGGQLNYGSTF. The CDR3 DNA is TGTGCCAGCAGCGTCGGGGGACAGCTAAACTATGGCTCCACCTTC.

In this sample, this clonotype turned up many times. The chain combines TRBV27 with TRBJ2-1, with D perhaps TRBD2 (6 bases). V was pared by 5 bases and J by 0 bases, with 17 bases between. The germline V gene encodes CDR1 MNHEY and CDR2 SMNVEV (reference sequence). The length of the CDR3 is 17 residues. The CDR3 DNA sequence: TGTGCCAGCAGTACTGGAGCGGGCCCTAGCTCCTACAATGAGCAGTTCTTC. Translation gives CASSTGAGPSSYNEQFF.

This clonotype appeared a single time. The rearrangement joins TRBV19 to TRBJ2-6; no firm D call. CDR1 and CDR2 from the germline V gene are LNHDA and SQIVND (reference sequence). The CDR3 contains 15 residues. Between the trimmed V and J ends, which lost 2 bases and 0 bases, there was a span of 5 bases. The CDR3 bases are TGTGCCAGTAGTATACGGCTCTCTGGGGCCAACGTCCTGACTTTC. This sequence encodes CASSIRLSGANVLTF.

This clonotype was seen many times. The chain recombines TRBV5-1 with TRBJ2-5; perhaps TRBD2 as D (6 bases). V was cut by 3 bases and J by 14 bases, with 17 bases left in between. The CDR3 runs 12 residues. Germline lookup yields CDR1 SGHRS and CDR2 YFSETQ. CDR3 nucleotides: TGCGCCAGCAGCTATACCTCGGGGGTCCACTACTTC. Amino acid sequence: CASSYTSGVHYF.